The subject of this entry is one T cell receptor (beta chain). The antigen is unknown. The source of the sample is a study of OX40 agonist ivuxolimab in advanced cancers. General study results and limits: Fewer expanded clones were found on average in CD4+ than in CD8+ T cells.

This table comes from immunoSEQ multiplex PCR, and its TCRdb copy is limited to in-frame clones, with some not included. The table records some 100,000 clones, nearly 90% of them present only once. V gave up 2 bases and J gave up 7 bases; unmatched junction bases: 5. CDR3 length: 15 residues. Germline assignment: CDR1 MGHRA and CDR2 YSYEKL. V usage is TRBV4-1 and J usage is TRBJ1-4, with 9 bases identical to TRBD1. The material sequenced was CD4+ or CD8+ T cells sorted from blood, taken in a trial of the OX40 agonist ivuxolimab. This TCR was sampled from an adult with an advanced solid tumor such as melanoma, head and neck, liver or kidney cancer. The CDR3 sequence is CASSQNRGRGEKLFF. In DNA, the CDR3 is TGCGCCAGCAGCCAAAACAGGGGGCGGGGTGAAAAACTGTTTTTT.